The 22 T cell receptor beta chains presented below share a single source sample, sequenced in a study of a mutant IDH1 vaccine in newly diagnosed glioma. As to time point: baseline, week 1 (first vaccination visit). Treatment of the sample: pre-vaccination baseline after standard-of-care therapy. Assay used: immunoSEQ multiplex PCR; TCRdb lists only in-frame clones, some missing. Found here are tens of thousands of clones, 60% to 85% of them singletons; the top ten hold 1.8%. Sequencing used PBMCs, obtained from a glioma patient treated with radiotherapy, temozolomide or both. The receptors here all came from a middle-aged woman with glioma.

This clone has only one observation. The chain recombines TRBV30 with TRBJ2-1, with 7 bases that match TRBD2. V lost 4 bases to trimming and J lost 7 bases; unmatched junction nucleotides: 4. The germline V gene has CDR1 GTSNPN and CDR2 SVGIG (reference sequence). This CDR3 has 12 amino acids. This CDR3 is CAWNWGLNEQFF. Here the CDR3 DNA reads TGTGCCTGGAATTGGGGACTAAATGAGCAGTTCTTC.

The chain joins TRBV6-1 to TRBJ2-2; a possible D gene is TRBD2 (5 bases). Germline V gives CDR1 MNHNS, CDR2 SASEGT. Trimming left V 5 bases short and J 11 bases short, with 15 bases between. The CDR3 covers 13 residues. CDR3: CASSLEVSGELFF. In DNA form, the CDR3 reads TGTGCCAGCAGTCTGGAGGTGTCAGGCGAGCTGTTTTTT.

The rearrangement uses TRBV15 and TRBJ1-1; D perhaps matches TRBD1 (6 bases). CDR1 LNHNV and CDR2 YYDKDF come from the germline V gene (reference sequence). The CDR3 is 15 amino acids. V was trimmed by 1 base and J by 1 base, leaving 10 bases between them. The CDR3 sequence: CATSRGPGANTEAFF. CDR3 bases: TGTGCCACCAGCAGAGGACCGGGGGCGAACACTGAAGCTTTCTTT.

This clone was counted between two and nine times. The rearrangement uses TRBV7-6 and TRBJ2-2, with unresolved D. CDR3 size: 13 residues. CDR1 SGHVS and CDR2 FNYEAQ come from the germline V gene. V was cut by 6 bases and J by 4 bases, with 9 bases left in between. CDR3 nucleotides: TGTGCCAGCAGGCCACTCGGCACCGGGGAGCTGTTTTTT. It yields the protein CASRPLGTGELFF. Supplemented by reference TRBV7-6 and TRBJ2-2, the full variable domain reads GAGVSQSPRYKVTKRGQDVALRCDPISGHVSLYWYRQALGQGPEFLTYFNYEAQQDKSGLPNDRFSAERPEGSISTLTIQRTEQRDSAMYRCASRPLGTGELFFGEGSRLTVL.

This clone was observed once. The chain employs TRBV6-5 and TRBJ2-5; D not resolved. V dropped 4 bases and J dropped 2 bases, with 8 bases sitting between them. CDR1 is MNHEY, CDR2 SVGAGI, per germline. This CDR3 spans 13 amino acids. CDR3 bases: TGTGCCAGCAGTTCTTTTCCGCAAGAGACCCAGTACTTC. Amino acids: CASSSFPQETQYF.

V and J are TRBV11-1 and TRBJ1-1; D remains ambiguous. V was shortened by 4 bases and J by 7 bases, with 10 bases between the two germline ends. Per germline, CDR1 SGHAT and CDR2 FQDESV (reference sequence). CDR3 length: 12 residues. CDR3 loop: CASSSGGFEAFF. The CDR3, as DNA: TGTGCCAGCAGCTCAGGAGGGTTTGAAGCTTTCTTT.

The gene calls are TRBV10-2 and TRBJ2-7, with TRBD1 matching 8 bases. V was pared by 5 bases and J by 3 bases, with 6 bases of the junction left unmatched. CDR3 length: 14 amino acids. Germline CDR1 and CDR2: WSHSY and SAAADI. CDR3 protein: CASSTGTGFYEQYF. The DNA of the CDR3 is TGCGCCAGCAGTACCGGGACAGGCTTCTACGAGCAGTACTTC.

This clone was seen only once. The V and J genes are TRBV30 and TRBJ2-2, with D possibly TRBD1 on 8 matching bases. The CDR3 extends over 13 amino acids. The V and J ends lost 4 bases and 7 bases respectively, with 13 bases between them. Germline CDR1 reads GTSNPN; CDR2 reads SVGIG (reference sequence). Here the CDR3 reads CAWNRGGVGELFF. In nucleotides, the CDR3 is TGTGCCTGGAACAGGGGGGGTGTCGGGGAGCTGTTTTTT.

This chain connects TRBV5-1 to TRBJ1-2, with D possibly being TRBD1 (5 bases). Germline V CDR1 and CDR2: SGHRS, YFSETQ. V shed 5 bases and J shed 4 bases, with 15 bases lying between them. The CDR3 is 14 amino acids. CDR3 sequence reads: CASREDPGIYGYTF. As DNA, the CDR3 is TGCGCCAGCAGAGAAGACCCAGGGATCTATGGCTACACCTTC.

The chain has TRBV27 and TRBJ1-5; D is undetermined. There are 13 residues in the CDR3. The V end was cut by 6 bases, the J end by 3 bases, with 9 bases between. Germline CDR1 MNHEY, CDR2 SMNVEV (reference sequence). The CDR3 sequence: CASSLANNQPQHF. CDR3 coding DNA: TGTGCCAGCAGCCTCGCCAACAATCAGCCCCAGCATTTT.

This CDR3 reads CASTYRTGGLGGPQHF. CDR3 sequence (DNA): TGTGCCAGTACTTATAGGACAGGGGGGCTAGGAGGGCCCCAGCATTTT. J is TRBJ1-5 and V is TRBV19, with 10 bases that match TRBD1. Germline values: CDR1 LNHDA, CDR2 SQIVND (reference sequence). The length of the CDR3 is 16 residues. With 7 bases clipped from V and 9 bases from J, the junction kept 15 bases outside the gene matches.

V usage is TRBV6-5 and J usage is TRBJ2-2; D is perhaps TRBD1 (6 bases). The CDR3 sequence is 16 residues long. CDR1 and CDR2 from the germline V gene are MNHEY and SVGAGI. V gave up 3 bases and J gave up 2 bases, with 13 bases separating them. The CDR3 spells CASSYSGTLNTGELFF. CDR3 nucleotide sequence: TGTGCCAGCAGTTATTCCGGGACACTAAACACCGGGGAGCTGTTTTTT.

This clone was recorded a few times. The rearrangement uses TRBV5-4 and TRBJ2-7; D is perhaps TRBD2 (6 bases). The germline V gene encodes CDR1 SGHNT and CDR2 YYREEE (reference sequence). Deletions cut 3 bases from V and 6 bases from J, with 13 bases between. The CDR3 is 13 residues long. The chain's CDR3 is CASSSRGNGEQYF. In DNA form, the CDR3 reads TGTGCCAGCAGCTCGCGGGGTAACGGCGAGCAGTACTTC.

This clone was detected once. V is TRBV27 and J is TRBJ1-5; D ambiguous. Germline loops: CDR1 MNHEY, CDR2 SMNVEV (reference sequence). This CDR3 is 15 amino acids long. V lost 5 bases to trimming and J lost 4 bases, with 15 bases between them. The CDR3, as DNA: TGTGCCAGCAGTCCCCGAGGAGGTCGGAATCAGCCCCAGCATTTT. Residues: CASSPRGGRNQPQHF.

The V and J genes are TRBV6-5 and TRBJ2-1; TRBD2 might be the D (5 bases). Germline V gene sequence: CDR1 MNHEY, CDR2 SVGAGI. CDR3 length: 14 residues. V was clipped by 0 bases and J by 7 bases, with 10 bases between them. DNA of the CDR3: TGTGCCAGCAGTTACTCGTCTAGCAGGAATGAGCAGTTCTTC. Protein: CASSYSSSRNEQFF.

The chain recombines TRBV4-1 with TRBJ2-6; D not certain. V was shortened by 1 base and J by 2 bases, with 6 bases between the two germline ends. The germline CDR1 and CDR2 sequences are MGHRA and YSYEKL. The CDR3 extends over 15 amino acids. CDR3 sequence: CASSQVTTGANVLTF. In nucleotides, the CDR3 is TGCGCCAGCAGCCAAGTTACTACTGGGGCCAACGTCCTGACTTTC.

The chain links TRBV30 to TRBJ2-2, with D possibly being TRBD1 (5 bases). Trimming took off 0 bases at V and 6 bases at J, with 11 bases between the two ends. The V gene's germline CDR1 is GTSNPN and CDR2 SVGIG (reference sequence). This CDR3 comprises 14 residues. In DNA, the CDR3 is TGTGCCTGGAGTGTCGATGGGGCCTCCGGGGAGCTGTTTTTT. This sequence encodes CAWSVDGASGELFF.

The genes are TRBV5-6 and TRBJ2-7; 10 bases map to TRBD2. This CDR3 has 15 residues. Per germline, CDR1 SGHDT and CDR2 YYEEEE. V dropped 4 bases and J dropped 4; count of bases not matched to a gene: 8. The CDR3 nucleotides are TGTGCCAGCAGCCCGGGGGTAGCGGGGGGATACGAGCAGTACTTC. Translation: CASSPGVAGGYEQYF. The whole variable domain, filled in from reference TRBV5-6 and TRBJ2-7, reads DAGVTQSPTHLIKTRGQQVTLRCSPKSGHDTVSWYQQALGQGPQFIFQYYEEEERQRGNFPDRFSGHQFPNYSSELNVNALLLGDSALYLCASSPGVAGGYEQYFGPGTRLTVT.

This clone came up once. The chain uses TRBV30 and TRBJ2-7; a possible D gene is TRBD2 (5 bases). Germline assignment: CDR1 GTSNPN and CDR2 SVGIG (reference sequence). Trimming shortened V by 2 bases and J by 1 base, and 9 bases separated the two germline ends. This CDR3 has 13 residues. For the CDR3, the DNA is TGTGCCTGGAGTTATGCGGGTTCCTACGAGCAGTACTTC. It yields the protein CAWSYAGSYEQYF.

The chain couples TRBV5-1 to TRBJ2-7; no reliable D call. V dropped 0 bases and J dropped 5 bases, with 9 bases sitting between them. Per germline, CDR1 SGHRS and CDR2 YFSETQ. CDR3 length equals 13 residues. The CDR3 reads CASSLEYGDEQYF. The CDR3 DNA reads TGCGCCAGCAGCTTGGAGTATGGGGACGAGCAGTACTTC.

The chain is built from TRBV30 and TRBJ2-7, with 8 positions matching TRBD1. Germline V lookup: CDR1 GTSNPN, CDR2 SVGIG (reference sequence). The CDR3 covers 14 residues. The junction had 10 bases not matched to a gene; V was cut back by 3 bases and J by 6 bases. CDR3 protein: CAWRGTGRGGEQYF. The DNA of the CDR3 is TGTGCCTGGAGGGGGACAGGTCGGGGTGGCGAGCAGTACTTC.

The chain recombines TRBV29-1 with TRBJ2-1, with D perhaps TRBD1 (7 bases). Germline V CDR1 and CDR2: SQVTM, ANQGSEA. The CDR3 consists of 14 residues. V lost 4 bases, J lost 9 bases, and 19 bases lay in between. For the CDR3, the DNA is TGCAGCGTTGCCCATACAGGGGAGGAAGGTGAGCAGTTCTTC. Protein product: CSVAHTGEEGEQFF.